This T cell receptor beta chain was profiled in a study of T-cell memory formation after mild COVID-19. Trimming left V 3 bases short and J 2 bases short, with 11 bases between. Germline V gene lookup returns CDR1 LNHNV and CDR2 YYDKDF (reference sequence). The CDR3 sequence is 14 residues long. A word on this clonotype: Its antigen is still unknown.

Findings and limits, study-wide: Nothing confirmed that second-wave clones peaking on day 37 were specific for SARS-CoV-2. Shrinking CD4+ clones resided mostly in CM and EM, and CD8+ ones in EMRA.

Via MiXCR, TCRdb re-called the 5' RACE reads, giving one row per CDR3 protein. The data show roughly 300,000 distinct CDR3 sequences, roughly 8.2% seen once. The source of this sequence is a man aged 18-30 years who had mild COVID-19 (a few samples of this study predate the infection). Cell type and time point are not known. The chain combines TRBV15 with TRBJ2-7, with a weak D call TRBD1 (6 bases). The sequencing input was PBMCs or a T cell subset sorted from them (not recorded which). CDR3 bases: TGTGCCACCAGCAGGACCGACAGGACCTACGAGCAGTACGTC. It specifies CATSRTDRTYEQYV.